Below, one T cell receptor beta chain is given with its context. The method was immunoSEQ multiplex PCR; TCRdb's version includes in-frame clones alone and lacks a portion of them. The sample contains approximately 150,000 clones, less than 85% of which appear only once. This CDR3 comprises 15 residues. V lost 0 bases and J lost 6, with 11 bases in between. Germline CDR1 is SEHNR and CDR2 is FQNEAQ (reference sequence). The record originates from a study of blood T cell repertoires in COVID-19. Study-wide background: Whether acute or convalescent, the COVID-19 samples came from the United States, Italy and Spain.

The sequenced sample consisted of peripheral blood. The chain joins TRBV7-9 to TRBJ1-4; D unclear. The sequence came from a woman of 80 years or more with acute or convalescent COVID-19. Here the CDR3 DNA reads TGTGCCAGCAGCTTAGCGATGGGAGCACATGAAAAACTGTTTTTT. Its translation is CASSLAMGAHEKLFF.